This passage covers 28 T cell receptor beta chains from one sample sequenced in a study of beta chain features in type 1 diabetes. General study results and limits: All four CD4+ subsets from Type 1 diabetes patients carried moderately but significantly shorter TCRB CDR3s.

Reverse transcribing all isolated RNA meant expressed TCRB transcripts were sequenced. Libraries were prepared by immunoSEQ multiplex PCR; TCRdb keeps only in-frame clonotypes and omits some of them. The sample lists some 240,000 clones; around 15% were seen once. These TCRs are of unknown antigen specificity. The sequenced sample was naive CD4+ T cells from blood. These TCRs come from a young man with type 1 diabetes.

This clone has a handful of counts. The chain carries TRBV2 and TRBJ2-1; no clear D gene. V lost 8 bases to trimming and J lost 9 bases, with 17 bases between them. Germline V gene sequence: CDR1 SNHLY, CDR2 FYNNEI. CDR3 length equals 13 residues. For the CDR3, the DNA is TGTGCCAGCCGCAGCACCCTTACTGGTGAGCAGTTCTTC. Residues: CASRSTLTGEQFF.

The V and J genes are TRBV19 and TRBJ2-7; D may be TRBD2 (6 bases). Germline lookup yields CDR1 LNHDA and CDR2 SQIVND (reference sequence). CDR3 length: 14 residues. V was clipped by 7 bases and J by 2 bases, with 15 bases between them. The CDR3 bases are TGTGCCAGTAAGGACCGGGACTTAGCCTACGAGCAGTACTTC. Translating it yields CASKDRDLAYEQYF.

This clone was seen a few times. This chain links TRBV10-3 with TRBJ2-1; TRBD1 matches at 9 bases. The V and J ends lost 6 bases and 3 bases, in that order; junction bases with no gene match: 3. Per the germline V gene, CDR1 is ENHRY and CDR2 is SYGVKD. There are 14 residues in the CDR3. The CDR3: CAIRPGQGYNEQFF. The DNA for the CDR3 is TGTGCCATCAGACCGGGACAGGGCTACAATGAGCAGTTCTTC.

There are a few counts of this clone. The gene calls are TRBV2 and TRBJ2-5; D gene ambiguous. The CDR3 consists of 11 residues. V lost 5 bases and J lost 5, with 6 bases in between. The germline V gene encodes CDR1 SNHLY and CDR2 FYNNEI. The CDR3 is CASSPMETQYF. DNA of the CDR3: TGTGCCAGCAGTCCGATGGAGACCCAGTACTTC. Together with reference TRBV2 and TRBJ2-5, the CDR3 gives the full variable domain: EPEVTQTPSHQVTQMGQEVILRCVPISNHLYFYWYRQILGQKVEFLVSFYNNEISEKSEIFDDQFSVERPDGSNFTLKIRSTKLEDSAMYFCASSPMETQYFGPGTRLLVL.

Turning to this clone: One base away lies a much larger clone, so this may be a sequencing read error. The V call is TRBV5-6, the J call TRBJ2-5; D remains unclear. V was shortened by 0 bases and J by 5 bases, with 2 bases between the two germline ends. Per germline, CDR1 SGHDT and CDR2 YYEEEE. The CDR3 extends over 11 amino acids. The CDR3 DNA follows: TGTGCCAGCAGCTTGGACGAGACCCAGTACTTC. It translates to CASSLDETQYF.

This clone was seen only a few times. V gene TRBV2 combines with J gene TRBJ2-4; no definite D call. Between the trimmed V and J ends, which lost 7 bases and 7 bases, there was a span of 11 bases. The CDR3 spans 12 residues. CDR1 SNHLY and CDR2 FYNNEI come from the germline V gene. DNA of the CDR3: TGTGCCAGCAACAGACAAGTTAACATTCAGTACTTC. Its protein product is CASNRQVNIQYF.

This clone has only a few counts. The chain has TRBV4-1 and TRBJ2-4; TRBD1 is a possible D gene (5 bases). V was shortened by 1 base and J by 5 bases, with 12 bases between the two germline ends. The germline gives CDR1 MGHRA, CDR2 YSYEKL. The CDR3 loop spans 15 amino acids. The DNA for the CDR3 is TGCGCCAGCAGCCAAGTTAGTCAGGGCCAAAACATTCAGTACTTC. Translation gives CASSQVSQGQNIQYF.

The J gene is TRBJ2-1, the V gene TRBV27; TRBD1 matches 9 bases. There are 15 residues in the CDR3. With 7 bases clipped from V and 3 bases from J, the junction kept 7 bases outside the gene matches. Germline CDR1 reads MNHEY; CDR2 reads SMNVEV (reference sequence). CDR3 sequence (DNA): TGTGCCAGCAACCCTCGGACAGGGGACTACAATGAGCAGTTCTTC. Amino acids: CASNPRTGDYNEQFF.

The J gene is TRBJ2-1, the V gene TRBV29-1; a possible D gene is TRBD2 (5 bases). The CDR3 runs 11 residues. Trimming cost V 8 bases and J 8 bases, with 13 bases left between them. From germline, CDR1 is SQVTM and CDR2 ANQGSEA. CDR3 residues: CSLRTQDEQFF. The DNA of the CDR3 is TGCAGCTTAAGGACTCAGGATGAGCAGTTCTTC.

This clone was seen a few times. The V gene is TRBV28, the J gene TRBJ2-7, with TRBD1 matching over 10 bases. After removal of 2 bases from V and 3 bases from J, the junction contained 4 bases not matched to a gene. The CDR3 extends over 15 amino acids. Germline CDR1 and CDR2: MDHEN and SYDVKM. The CDR3 reads CASSLGGTGVYEQYF. The CDR3 DNA follows: TGTGCCAGCAGTTTAGGCGGGACAGGGGTCTACGAGCAGTACTTC.

CDR3 in amino acids: CASRQGIAQPQHF. The CDR3 nucleotides are TGTGCCAGCAGACAGGGAATCGCTCAGCCCCAGCATTTT. This chain links TRBV27 with TRBJ1-5, with a weak D call TRBD1 (6 bases). Between the trimmed V and J ends, which lost 6 bases and 6 bases, there was a span of 12 bases. Germline-derived CDR1 and CDR2 are MNHEY and SMNVEV (reference sequence). This CDR3 is built from 13 residues.

The rearrangement joins TRBV7-2 to TRBJ1-5; no firm D call. In germline, CDR1 is SGHTA, CDR2 FQGNSA. Trimming stripped 4 bases from V and 2 bases from J, with 9 bases between. This CDR3 comprises 14 residues. DNA of the CDR3: TGTGCCAGCAGCTCCGGCCCTGGCAATCAGCCCCAGCATTTT. This codes for CASSSGPGNQPQHF.

This rearrangement joins TRBV28 to TRBJ1-2, with 7 bases that match TRBD1. CDR1 and CDR2 (germline): MDHEN, SYDVKM. This CDR3 is 14 amino acids long. V gave up 6 bases and J gave up 7 bases; unmatched junction bases: 11. The CDR3 protein is CASSTGQALGGYTF. Written as DNA, the CDR3 is TGTGCCAGCAGCACTGGACAGGCTTTAGGTGGCTACACCTTC.

J is TRBJ1-2 and V is TRBV28; no clear D. V lost 2 bases and J lost 6, with 7 bases in between. The CDR3 totals 12 residues. Germline V gene lookup returns CDR1 MDHEN and CDR2 SYDVKM. CDR3 amino acids: CASSLRGDGYTF. The DNA for the CDR3 is TGTGCCAGCAGTTTACGTGGGGATGGCTACACCTTC.

About this clone: This same CDR3 is encoded by further DNA sequences in the sample. DNA for the CDR3: TGTGCCAGTAGTATTTCAGTCTACAATGAGCAGTTCTTC. Protein: CASSISVYNEQFF. The V call is TRBV19, the J call TRBJ2-1; D remains ambiguous. Germline CDR1 LNHDA, CDR2 SQIVND (reference sequence). Trimming removed 3 bases from V and 3 bases from J, with 6 bases in between. This CDR3 is 13 amino acids long.

This clone was found a few times. The rearrangement links TRBV7-9 to TRBJ2-1; D is unclear. Germline V gene data show CDR1 as SEHNR and CDR2 as FQNEAQ (reference sequence). CDR3 length: 15 residues. Trimming cost V 3 bases and J 7 bases, with 16 bases left between them. Here the CDR3 reads CASSFGRGNQNEQFF. As DNA, the CDR3 is TGTGCCAGCAGCTTCGGACGCGGTAACCAAAATGAGCAGTTCTTC. The variable domain in full, completed from reference TRBV7-9 and TRBJ2-1, reads DTGVSQNPRHKITKRGQNVTFRCDPISEHNRLYWYRQTLGQGPEFLTYFQNEAQLEKSRLLSDRFSAERPKGSFSTLEIQRTEQGDSAMYLCASSFGRGNQNEQFFGPGTRLTVL.

This clone was counted a few times. This sequence joins TRBV19 and TRBJ2-1; TRBD2 matches at 11 bases. Trimming at V came to 3 bases and at J to 9 bases, leaving 7 bases not matched to a gene. Per germline, CDR1 LNHDA and CDR2 SQIVND (reference sequence). The CDR3 contains 15 residues. This chain's CDR3 is CASSIQLAGAGEQFF. Written as DNA, the CDR3 is TGTGCCAGTAGTATTCAACTAGCGGGAGCGGGTGAGCAGTTCTTC.

This clone is a singleton in its sample. The chain joins TRBV28 to TRBJ2-4; 7 bases agree with TRBD2. This CDR3 spans 18 amino acids. Trimming removed 3 bases from V and 0 bases from J; junction bases left unmatched: 11. Germline loops: CDR1 MDHEN, CDR2 SYDVKM. The CDR3 DNA reads as TGTGCCAGCAGTTTTTTCCCTGGGGAGGGATTAGCCAAAAACATTCAGTACTTC. Protein: CASSFFPGEGLAKNIQYF.

The chain employs TRBV30 and TRBJ2-7; D uncertain. CDR1 and CDR2 from the germline V gene are GTSNPN and SVGIG (reference sequence). The CDR3 length is 11 residues. The ends were cut back, 2 bases at V and 6 bases at J, with 8 bases in the middle. The DNA for the CDR3 is TGTGCCTGGAGTCCCGTAGCCGAGCAGTACTTC. Protein: CAWSPVAEQYF. The full variable domain, in which reference TRBV30 and TRBJ2-7 provide the parts outside the CDR3, is SQTIHQWPATLVQPVGSPLSLECTVEGTSNPNLYWYRQAAGRGLQLLFYSVGIGQISSEVPQNLSASRPQDRQFILSSKKLLLSDSGFYLCAWSPVAEQYFGPGTRLTVT.

This clone has more than one count but fewer than ten. The chain combines TRBV5-6 with TRBJ2-1, with D perhaps TRBD1 (5 bases). Germline CDR1 is SGHDT and CDR2 is YYEEEE. The CDR3 contains 16 residues. V was clipped by 2 bases and J by 6 bases, with 18 bases between them. In DNA form, the CDR3 reads TGTGCCAGCAGCTTTATTATAGACAGCCTCTCCAATGAGCAGTTCTTC. Amino acids: CASSFIIDSLSNEQFF.

This clone was seen a few times. One end of the junction does not line up with germline, which may come from a read error. Other DNA sequences within the sample encode an identical CDR3. The chain couples TRBV29-1 to TRBJ2-3, with D perhaps TRBD2 (7 bases). The CDR3 runs 15 residues. CDR1 is SQVTM and CDR2 is ANQGSEA in the germline V gene. This CDR3 reads CSVEALAGAGDTQYF. The CDR3 nucleotides are TGCAGCGTGGAAGCTTTGGCGGGGGCTGGGGATACGCAGTATTTT.

In its sample, this clone was seen a few times. The chain joins TRBV10-3 to TRBJ2-5; D is possibly TRBD1 (7 bases). V lost 6 bases to trimming and J lost 2 bases, with 13 bases between them. The germline V gene has CDR1 ENHRY and CDR2 SYGVKD. This CDR3 region has 14 residues. The CDR3 reads CAISPAGQQETQYF. DNA for the CDR3: TGTGCCATCAGCCCGGCGGGACAGCAAGAGACCCAGTACTTC.

This chain uses TRBV29-1 with TRBJ1-5; D is unclear. V was cut by 6 bases and J by 4 bases, with 4 bases left in between. CDR1 and CDR2 (germline): SQVTM, ANQGSEA. The CDR3 covers 10 residues. As DNA, the CDR3 is TGCAGCGTGGAGAATCAGCCCCAGCATTTT. Protein: CSVENQPQHF.

This chain links TRBV19 with TRBJ2-3; TRBD1 aligns across 7 bases. V was pared by 5 bases and J by 4 bases, with 12 bases of the junction left unmatched. Per germline, CDR1 LNHDA and CDR2 SQIVND (reference sequence). The length of the CDR3 is 16 residues. The CDR3 spells CASSQPQGNKADTQYF. The CDR3 bases are TGTGCCAGTAGTCAACCACAGGGGAACAAGGCAGATACGCAGTATTTT.

This clone has only a few counts. Other DNA sequences within the sample encode an identical CDR3. This chain joins TRBV5-1 and TRBJ2-1, with TRBD2 matching 9 bases. V lost 4 bases, J lost 0 bases, and 2 bases stayed unmatched. The V gene's germline CDR1 is SGHRS and CDR2 YFSETQ. The CDR3 sequence is 15 residues long. In DNA, the CDR3 is TGCGCCAGCAGCCTTAGCGGGAGCTCCTACAATGAGCAGTTCTTC. This encodes CASSLSGSSYNEQFF. The full variable domain, completed using reference TRBV5-1 and TRBJ2-1, is KAGVTQTPRYLIKTRGQQVTLSCSPISGHRSVSWYQQTPGQGLQFLFEYFSETQRNKGNFPGRFSGRQFSNSRSEMNVSTLELGDSALYLCASSLSGSSYNEQFFGPGTRLTVL.

A few counts support this clone. This chain links TRBV30 with TRBJ1-1; tentative D call: TRBD1 (5 bases). Looked up from germline, CDR1 is GTSNPN and CDR2 is SVGIG (reference sequence). The CDR3 has 14 amino acids. Trimming stripped 2 bases from V and 2 bases from J, with 12 bases between. In DNA form, the CDR3 reads TGTGCCTGGAGTTCCGGGGGGAAAAACACTGAAGCTTTCTTT. This gives the protein CAWSSGGKNTEAFF.

The rearrangement uses TRBV30 and TRBJ2-1; 9 bases match TRBD1. The CDR3 is made up of 17 amino acids. The ends lost 1 base at V and 0 bases at J; junction bases unmatched: 7. Per the germline V gene, CDR1 is GTSNPN and CDR2 is SVGIG (reference sequence). The CDR3 nucleotides read TGTGCCTGGAGTGGGGACAGGGCTTCGAGCTCCTACAATGAGCAGTTCTTC. Protein product: CAWSGDRASSSYNEQFF. The full variable domain, its missing parts supplied by reference TRBV30 and TRBJ2-1, is SQTIHQWPATLVQPVGSPLSLECTVEGTSNPNLYWYRQAAGRGLQLLFYSVGIGQISSEVPQNLSASRPQDRQFILSSKKLLLSDSGFYLCAWSGDRASSSYNEQFFGPGTRLTVL.

This chain joins TRBV25-1 and TRBJ2-1; 8 nucleotides match TRBD2. V lost 3 bases to trimming and J lost 10 bases; unmatched junction nucleotides: 11. The V gene's germline CDR1 is MGHDK and CDR2 SYGVNS. The CDR3 has 15 residues. The CDR3 reads CASSDEATLADEQFF. Written as DNA, the CDR3 is TGTGCCAGCAGTGATGAAGCAACACTAGCGGACGAGCAGTTCTTC.